Presented here are 26 T cell receptor beta chains from one specimen sequenced in a study of shared clonotypes between healthy human individuals. The assay was immunoSEQ multiplex PCR, and TCRdb's table has in-frame clones only and misses some. The sample shows around 1.1 million clones, 75% to 85% of them seen only once. Sequencing used memory CD4+ T cells from PBMCs. Subset reported: CD45RA-negative fraction. The origin of the receptors is a man aged 18 to 30 in good health. Some clones in this sample may be carry-over from other donors' samples.

This sequence joins TRBV4-2 and TRBJ1-2; weak D call: TRBD1 (5 bases). Germline V gene sequence: CDR1 LGHNA, CDR2 YNFKEQ. The V end was cut by 2 bases, the J end by 7 bases, with 14 bases between. This CDR3 contains 14 residues. The CDR3 protein is CASSQSGTGGGYTF. The CDR3 DNA follows: TGTGCCAGCAGCCAATCTGGAACGGGGGGTGGCTACACCTTC.

This clone was detected only a few times. This chain joins TRBV5-1 and TRBJ2-1; D not certain. Per germline, CDR1 SGHRS and CDR2 YFSETQ. The CDR3 has 15 residues. Deletions cut 0 bases from V and 5 bases from J, with 12 bases between. The chain's CDR3 is CASSLAGPPNNEQFF. The CDR3 region has the DNA TGCGCCAGCAGCTTGGCAGGTCCCCCCAACAATGAGCAGTTCTTC. Full variable domain (outside the CDR3, taken from reference TRBV5-1 and TRBJ2-1): KAGVTQTPRYLIKTRGQQVTLSCSPISGHRSVSWYQQTPGQGLQFLFEYFSETQRNKGNFPGRFSGRQFSNSRSEMNVSTLELGDSALYLCASSLAGPPNNEQFFGPGTRLTVL.

This chain connects TRBV2 to TRBJ2-3; D call uncertain. CDR3 length: 13 amino acids. V lost 6 bases and J 1 base, leaving 8 bases between the germline ends. Germline V CDR1 and CDR2: SNHLY, FYNNEI. DNA of the CDR3: TGTGCCAGCAGCCCCCAGGGCACAGATACGCAGTATTTT. Translation: CASSPQGTDTQYF.

The V gene is TRBV29-1, the J gene TRBJ2-2; the match to TRBD2 covers 10 bases. CDR1 and CDR2 (germline): SQVTM, ANQGSEA. The CDR3 sequence is 14 residues long. Trimming took 5 bases from V and 5 from J; bases not matched to a gene: 5. The CDR3 reads CSVSSGRVTGELFF. Written as DNA, the CDR3 is TGCAGCGTTTCAAGCGGGAGGGTTACCGGGGAGCTGTTTTTT.

This clone was seen more than once but under ten times. This rearrangement joins TRBV7-9 to TRBJ2-3; maybe TRBD2 (5 bases). Germline loops: CDR1 SEHNR, CDR2 FQNEAQ (reference sequence). V lost 4 bases and J lost 0, with 8 bases in between. The CDR3 is 14 amino acids. For the CDR3, the DNA is TGTGCCAGCAGCTCCAGGACTAGCACAGATACGCAGTATTTT. Its translation: CASSSRTSTDTQYF.

This chain links TRBV28 with TRBJ1-1; weak D call: TRBD1 (5 bases). Trimming left V 7 bases short and J 0 bases short, with 18 bases between. In germline, CDR1 is MDHEN, CDR2 SYDVKM. The CDR3 is 16 residues long. CDR3 protein: CASNPRGRAMNTEAFF. For the CDR3, the DNA is TGTGCCAGCAACCCGAGGGGCAGGGCTATGAACACTGAAGCTTTCTTT.

The V gene is TRBV6-1, the J gene TRBJ2-7; D is undetermined. This CDR3 region has 11 residues. The V end was cut by 2 bases, the J end by 2 bases, with 1 base between. The germline V gene has CDR1 MNHNS and CDR2 SASEGT. The DNA for the CDR3 is TGTGCCAGCAGTGAACCCTACGAGCAGTACTTC. It encodes CASSEPYEQYF.

This rearrangement joins TRBV7-9 to TRBJ2-1; D gene unclear. This CDR3 is 12 amino acids long. The V and J ends lost 5 bases and 4 bases respectively, with 6 bases between them. Germline V gene data show CDR1 as SEHNR and CDR2 as FQNEAQ (reference sequence). CDR3 sequence: CASSATYNEQFF. The CDR3 DNA is TGTGCCAGCAGCGCCACATACAATGAGCAGTTCTTC.

The chain uses TRBV15 and TRBJ2-1, with D perhaps TRBD1 (6 bases). V was clipped by 1 base and J by 4 bases, with 14 bases between them. The germline V gene encodes CDR1 LNHNV and CDR2 YYDKDF (reference sequence). This CDR3 comprises 16 residues. CDR3 coding DNA: TGTGCCACCAGCAGAGTGGGGGCAGAGCCTTACAATGAGCAGTTCTTC. As protein: CATSRVGAEPYNEQFF.

This clone was counted a single time. The chain combines TRBV5-1 with TRBJ2-7; a weak D match, TRBD2 (5 bases). There are 14 residues in the CDR3. Germline CDR1 SGHRS, CDR2 YFSETQ. The V gene lost 0 bases and the J gene lost 2 bases, with 9 bases spanning the gap. The CDR3 DNA is TGCGCCAGCAGCTTGGCCTACGGGACCTACGAGCAGTACTTC. Translated, it gives CASSLAYGTYEQYF.

The rearrangement uses TRBV5-6 and TRBJ1-2; TRBD1 agrees at 9 bases. With 4 bases clipped from V and 8 bases from J, the junction kept 9 bases outside the gene matches. The CDR3 spans 14 residues. Germline CDR1 SGHDT, CDR2 YYEEEE. CDR3 in amino acids: CASSPGQGQRGYTF. In nucleotides, the CDR3 is TGTGCCAGCAGCCCCGGACAGGGGCAGCGGGGCTACACCTTC.

This chain joins TRBV18 and TRBJ1-2; TRBD1 is a possible D gene (5 bases). Germline CDR1 reads KGHSH; CDR2 reads LQKENI. V was trimmed by 0 bases and J by 4 bases, leaving 9 bases between them. The length of the CDR3 is 14 residues. In DNA, the CDR3 is TGTGCCAGCTCACCACCGGGGACCGGCTATGGCTACACCTTC. Amino acids: CASSPPGTGYGYTF. Variable domain in full (rest from reference TRBV18 and TRBJ1-2): NAGVMQNPRHLVRRRGQEARLRCSPMKGHSHVYWYRQLPEEGLKFMVYLQKENIIDESGMPKERFSAEFPKEGPSILRIQQVVRGDSAAYFCASSPPGTGYGYTFGSGTRLTVV.

This clone was seen repeatedly, ten times or more. The rearrangement links TRBV30 to TRBJ2-4; D is unresolved. Trimming removed 3 bases from V and 0 bases from J, with 15 bases in between. Per the germline V gene, CDR1 is GTSNPN and CDR2 is SVGIG (reference sequence). The length of the CDR3 is 16 residues. The CDR3 is CAWSDVHALAKNIQYF. The CDR3 DNA follows: TGTGCCTGGAGCGACGTACACGCTCTAGCCAAAAACATTCAGTACTTC.

The chain couples TRBV5-8 to TRBJ1-1, with D possibly matching TRBD1 (6 bases). CDR1 and CDR2 from the germline V gene are SGHTS and YDEGEE. The V gene lost 5 bases and the J gene lost 2 bases, with 19 bases spanning the gap. The CDR3 has 16 amino acids. CDR3 amino acids: CASSRRGGLRNTEAFF. In DNA, the CDR3 is TGTGCCAGCAGTCGTCGGGGGGGGCTGAGAAACACTGAAGCTTTCTTT. Variable domain in full (rest from reference TRBV5-8 and TRBJ1-1): EAGVTQSPTHLIKTRGQQATLRCSPISGHTSVYWYQQALGLGLQFLLWYDEGEERNRGNFPPRFSGRQFPNYSSELNVNALELEDSALYLCASSRRGGLRNTEAFFGQGTRLTVV.

The chain is built from TRBV28 and TRBJ1-3; D gene ambiguous. The CDR3 consists of 15 residues. V dropped 5 bases and J dropped 4 bases, with 15 bases sitting between them. The V gene's germline CDR1 is MDHEN and CDR2 SYDVKM. CDR3 loop: CASSVLGPRGNTIYF. CDR3 nucleotide sequence: TGTGCCAGCAGTGTCCTTGGACCGAGGGGAAACACCATATATTTT.

As for this clone: In the same sample, other DNA sequences code for this CDR3. This rearrangement joins TRBV5-1 to TRBJ1-1; TRBD1 matches at 8 bases. The CDR3 loop spans 14 amino acids. V lost 3 bases to trimming and J lost 5 bases; unmatched junction nucleotides: 6. Germline V gives CDR1 SGHRS, CDR2 YFSETQ. CDR3 sequence reads: CASSYGQGGTEAFF. In DNA, the CDR3 is TGCGCCAGCAGCTACGGACAGGGTGGGACTGAAGCTTTCTTT.

The chain uses TRBV11-2 and TRBJ2-7, with 14 bases matching TRBD2. The CDR3 runs to 17 residues. Trimming removed 2 bases from V and 2 bases from J; junction bases left unmatched: 5. CDR1 SGHAT and CDR2 FQNNGV come from the germline V gene. The CDR3 DNA sequence: TGTGCCAGCAGCTTACGGGGACTAGCGGGAGACACCTACGAGCAGTACTTC. It codes for CASSLRGLAGDTYEQYF.

The J gene is TRBJ1-5, the V gene TRBV28; D may be TRBD1 (5 bases). Deletions cut 4 bases from V and 0 bases from J, with 10 bases between. Germline values: CDR1 MDHEN, CDR2 SYDVKM. This CDR3 is built from 15 residues. CDR3 in amino acids: CASSWGWNSNQPQHF. Here the CDR3 DNA reads TGTGCCAGCAGTTGGGGCTGGAATAGCAATCAGCCCCAGCATTTT.

V gene TRBV28 combines with J gene TRBJ1-3, with D tentatively TRBD1 (6 bases). Germline V gives CDR1 MDHEN, CDR2 SYDVKM. The V end lost 7 bases, the J end lost 0 bases, and 16 bases lay between the germline ends. The CDR3 is 16 residues long. CDR3 amino acids: CASIRGGPLSGNTIYF. The CDR3 region has the DNA TGTGCCAGCATAAGGGGGGGTCCTCTCTCTGGAAACACCATATATTTT.

As for this clone: Other DNA sequences in this sample translate to the same CDR3. This chain connects TRBV9 to TRBJ2-2, with TRBD1 identical over 9 bases. This CDR3 has 16 amino acids. V dropped 2 bases and J dropped 3; count of bases not matched to a gene: 5. The V gene's germline CDR1 is SGDLS and CDR2 YYNGEE. The CDR3 protein is CASSVGDRVDTGELFF. The CDR3 bases are TGTGCCAGCAGCGTGGGGGACAGGGTGGACACCGGGGAGCTGTTTTTT.

Here the CDR3 reads CASSAGQGAQNQPQHF. The CDR3 nucleotides read TGTGCCAGCAGTGCGGGACAGGGGGCGCAGAATCAGCCCCAGCATTTT. This chain uses TRBV2 with TRBJ1-5; 12 bases fit TRBD1. This CDR3 comprises 16 residues. CDR1 is SNHLY and CDR2 is FYNNEI in the germline V gene. Trimming took 4 bases from V and 4 from J; bases not matched to a gene: 5.

A note on this clone: The junction does not match germline at one end; this may be a read error. The chain links TRBV9 to TRBJ1-2; no reliable D call. This CDR3 is built from 13 residues. Germline V gene sequence: CDR1 SGDLS, CDR2 YYNGEE. This chain's CDR3 is CASSVGAPTTIAF. The CDR3 nucleotides read TGTGCCAGCAGCGTAGGGGCCCCCACGACAATCGCCTTC.

The chain joins TRBV9 to TRBJ1-2, with D perhaps TRBD1 (5 bases). From germline, CDR1 is SGDLS and CDR2 YYNGEE. V was clipped by 4 bases and J by 1 base, with 17 bases between them. The CDR3 has 16 residues. The CDR3 coding sequence is TGTGCCAGCAGCAAAGGGGAAGCAGGGAATAACTATGGCTACACCTTC. Its translation: CASSKGEAGNNYGYTF. Full variable domain (rest looked up from reference TRBV9 and TRBJ1-2): DSGVTQTPKHLITATGQRVTLRCSPRSGDLSVYWYQQSLDQGLQFLIQYYNGEERAKGNILERFSAQQFPDLHSELNLSSLELGDSALYFCASSKGEAGNNYGYTFGSGTRLTVV.

This clone was seen at least ten times. This chain connects TRBV5-5 to TRBJ1-5; D call uncertain. V dropped 2 bases and J dropped 0 bases, with 9 bases sitting between them. Germline CDR1 SGHKS, CDR2 YYEKEE (reference sequence). The CDR3 is 15 residues long. In DNA, the CDR3 is TGTGCCAGCAGCTTCGGGTTCAATAGCAATCAGCCCCAGCATTTT. The encoded protein is CASSFGFNSNQPQHF.

V is TRBV6-1 and J is TRBJ1-4; D unclear. This CDR3 spans 15 amino acids. Germline CDR1 and CDR2: MNHNS and SASEGT. V shed 2 bases and J shed 8 bases, with 15 bases lying between them. The CDR3 reads CASSESSPAREKLFF. CDR3 nucleotides: TGTGCCAGCAGTGAAAGTAGCCCGGCCCGAGAAAAACTGTTTTTT.

The chain carries TRBV14 and TRBJ2-7; no definite D call. This CDR3 is built from 15 residues. The ends were cut back, 0 bases at V and 6 bases at J, with 15 bases in the middle. Per germline, CDR1 SGHDN and CDR2 FVKESK. The CDR3 here is CASSQERYPLPEQYF. Written as DNA, the CDR3 is TGTGCCAGCAGCCAAGAGAGGTATCCGCTCCCCGAGCAGTACTTC. The entire variable domain, with the rest obtained from reference TRBV14 and TRBJ2-7, is as follows: EAGVTQFPSHSVIEKGQTVTLRCDPISGHDNLYWYRRVMGKEIKFLLHFVKESKQDESGMPNNRFLAERTGGTYSTLKVQPAELEDSGVYFCASSQERYPLPEQYFGPGTRLTVT.